The 15 T cell receptor beta chains in this list originate from one sample, sequenced in a study of radiation and T cells in renal cell carcinoma. Sequencing used immunoSEQ multiplex PCR; TCRdb keeps in-frame clones, though not all of them. In the table there are roughly 130,000 clones, about 88% of which are singletons. Time point defined: blood 2 weeks post-SBRT. Treatment specified: 15 Gy SBRT to primary tumor, nephrectomy 4 weeks later. The material was blood, obtained from a patient whose treatment included radiotherapy and nephrectomy. The receptors were sampled from an older woman with renal cell carcinoma.

The CDR3 loop is CASRHRDKNTEAFF. Written as DNA, the CDR3 is TGTGCCAGCAGACATCGGGACAAGAACACTGAAGCTTTCTTT. The V and J genes are TRBV6-5 and TRBJ1-1; D is perhaps TRBD1 (6 bases). Germline values: CDR1 MNHEY, CDR2 SVGAGI. Trimming shortened V by 6 bases and J by 1 base, and 12 bases separated the two germline ends. CDR3 length: 14 amino acids.

The J gene is TRBJ2-7, the V gene TRBV7-2; the match to TRBD1 covers 8 bases. The CDR3 sequence is 16 residues long. J lost 0 bases, V lost 4 bases, and 8 bases had no gene match. The germline gives CDR1 SGHTA, CDR2 FQGNSA. CDR3 amino acids: CASSSPGQVPSYEQYF. CDR3 DNA sequence: TGTGCCAGCAGCTCGCCGGGACAGGTACCCTCCTACGAGCAGTACTTC. Full variable domain (rest looked up from reference TRBV7-2 and TRBJ2-7): GAGVSQSPSNKVTEKGKDVELRCDPISGHTALYWYRQSLGQGLEFLIYFQGNSAPDKSGLPSDRFSAERTGGSVSTLTIQRTQQEDSAVYLCASSSPGQVPSYEQYFGPGTRLTVT.

The rearrangement links TRBV2 to TRBJ1-3; 8 nucleotides align to TRBD1. CDR3 size: 13 residues. The germline CDR1 and CDR2 sequences are SNHLY and FYNNEI. V lost 5 bases to trimming and J lost 4 bases; unmatched junction nucleotides: 1. CDR3 protein: CASSRDRGNTIYF. The CDR3 bases are TGTGCCAGCAGTCGGGACAGGGGAAACACCATATATTTT.

V and J are TRBV6-5 and TRBJ1-6; 8 nucleotides agree with TRBD1. The V segment lost 2 bases and the J segment 10 bases; nucleotides outside the gene matches: 4. CDR3 size: 14 residues. Germline-derived CDR1 and CDR2 are MNHEY and SVGAGI. CDR3 DNA: TGTGCCAGCAGTTACGGCAGGGGGCAATCACCCCTCCACTTT. Protein: CASSYGRGQSPLHF.

The CDR3 spells CASSHSGSEQFF. The CDR3 nucleotides read TGTGCCAGTAGTCATAGCGGGAGTGAGCAGTTCTTC. The V gene is TRBV19, the J gene TRBJ2-1; 9 bases are a match to TRBD2. The CDR3 length is 12 residues. Looked up from germline, CDR1 is LNHDA and CDR2 is SQIVND (reference sequence). V was pared by 5 bases and J by 9 bases, with 2 bases of the junction left unmatched.

V gene TRBV5-1 combines with J gene TRBJ2-7, with D tentatively TRBD1 (5 bases). V was shortened by 0 bases and J by 2 bases, with 12 bases between the two germline ends. The CDR3 contains 15 residues. Germline CDR1 SGHRS, CDR2 YFSETQ. CDR3 nucleotides: TGCGCCAGCAGCTTGGCAGGGATTTCTCCCTACGAGCAGTACTTC. Protein sequence: CASSLAGISPYEQYF.

This chain joins TRBV7-3 and TRBJ2-1, with 8 positions matching TRBD2. The CDR3 runs 13 residues. Trimming took 6 bases from V and 7 from J; bases not matched to a gene: 5. Germline CDR1 SGHTA, CDR2 FQGTGA. CDR3 region: CASSKRGMNEQFF. The CDR3 DNA is TGTGCCAGCAGTAAGCGGGGGATGAATGAGCAGTTCTTC. The whole variable domain, filled in from reference TRBV7-3 and TRBJ2-1, reads GAGVSQTPSNKVTEKGKYVELRCDPISGHTALYWYRQSLGQGPEFLIYFQGTGAADDSGLPNDRFFAVRPEGSVSTLKIQRTERGDSAVYLCASSKRGMNEQFFGPGTRLTVL.

CDR3: CASSLARRQGRAYEQYF. The DNA of the CDR3 is TGTGCCAGCAGCTTGGCCCGACGACAGGGGAGAGCCTACGAGCAGTACTTC. The chain combines TRBV5-6 with TRBJ2-7; the match to TRBD1 covers 8 bases. The germline gives CDR1 SGHDT, CDR2 YYEEEE. V shed 0 bases and J 2 bases; nucleotides not matched to a gene: 10. The CDR3 consists of 17 residues.

The rearrangement joins TRBV28 to TRBJ2-1, with D perhaps TRBD2 (6 bases). Trimming removed 5 bases at V and 4 bases at J, with 12 bases between. Germline V lookup: CDR1 MDHEN, CDR2 SYDVKM. CDR3 length equals 14 residues. CDR3 sequence (DNA): TGTGCCAGCAGTCGTCATGCGGGGTACAATGAGCAGTTCTTC. Translated: CASSRHAGYNEQFF.

This clone was recorded only once. The chain links TRBV7-9 to TRBJ1-1, with D unclear. CDR3 length: 16 residues. V shed 5 bases and J shed 1 base, with 17 bases lying between them. Looked up from germline, CDR1 is SEHNR and CDR2 is FQNEAQ (reference sequence). The CDR3 loop is CASSPIPQVANTEAFF. CDR3 sequence (DNA): TGTGCCAGCAGCCCGATCCCCCAAGTCGCGAACACTGAAGCTTTCTTT.

This sequence joins TRBV5-4 and TRBJ1-3, with 10 bases identical to TRBD1. V shed 4 bases, J shed 7 bases, and the junction held 5 bases outside the gene matches. The CDR3 is made up of 14 amino acids. Germline V CDR1 and CDR2: SGHNT, YYREEE (reference sequence). CDR3 in amino acids: CASSRDRGLNTIYF. CDR3 in DNA: TGTGCCAGCAGCCGGGACAGGGGACTGAACACCATATATTTT.

The chain is built from TRBV28 and TRBJ2-7, with D uncertain. Germline CDR1 MDHEN, CDR2 SYDVKM. The length of the CDR3 is 15 residues. With 5 bases removed from V and 1 base from J, the gap between germline ends came to 15 bases. The CDR3 protein is CASSPKTFPSYEQYF. The CDR3 coding sequence is TGTGCCAGCAGTCCGAAGACATTCCCTTCCTACGAGCAGTACTTC.

This chain links TRBV4-3 with TRBJ1-2; tentatively, D is TRBD1 (6 bases). V was clipped by 2 bases and J by 3 bases, with 13 bases between them. Germline CDR1 LGHNA, CDR2 YSLEER. The CDR3 has 15 residues. The CDR3 reads CASSQSRGSYYGYTF. Written as DNA, the CDR3 is TGCGCCAGCAGCCAATCGAGGGGGTCTTACTATGGCTACACCTTC.

The chain joins TRBV5-6 to TRBJ2-4, with D tentatively TRBD1 (6 bases). The V gene lost 4 bases and the J gene lost 0 bases, with 20 bases spanning the gap. The germline gives CDR1 SGHDT, CDR2 YYEEEE. The CDR3 is made up of 18 amino acids. The CDR3 reads CASSTGTWHGLAKNIQYF. In DNA, the CDR3 is TGTGCCAGCAGCACCGGGACATGGCATGGACTAGCCAAAAACATTCAGTACTTC. The full variable domain, with the rest looked up from reference TRBV5-6 and TRBJ2-4, is DAGVTQSPTHLIKTRGQQVTLRCSPKSGHDTVSWYQQALGQGPQFIFQYYEEEERQRGNFPDRFSGHQFPNYSSELNVNALLLGDSALYLCASSTGTWHGLAKNIQYFGAGTRLSVL.

The rearrangement links TRBV6-1 to TRBJ2-5, with a weak D call TRBD1 (6 bases). The J call may be incorrect, as the DNA end agrees better with TRBJ2-7. CDR1 is MNHNS and CDR2 is SASEGT in the germline V gene. This CDR3 has 15 amino acids. The CDR3 spells CASSEYGTPAYEQYF. CDR3 in DNA: TGTGCCAGCAGTGAATACGGGACACCAGCCTACGAGCAGTACTTC.